A single T cell receptor beta chain is shown here with its context. Which antigen it targets is not known. Qualities for individual bases were not recorded, and no much larger clone is one base off. V is shortened by 3 bases, J by 4 bases, and the region joining them spans 7 bases. Via the germline V gene, CDR1 is SGDLS and CDR2 YYNGEE. From the cysteine through the phenylalanine, the CDR3 covers 13 amino acids. The DNA shown is the 39-base CDR3, in frame from base 1. These data originate in a study of technical replicates of blood from several donors (dated by TCRdb to 2015 to 2018). The protocol used for the library was the immunoSEQ multiplex PCR assay. Entries here come from immuneACCESS through TCRdb and include only in-frame sequences with V and J called. Some clones fail to appear in such tables; in the studies checked, an unresolved V gene covers under half of the shortfall, and the cause of the remainder is unknown. The sample includes tens of thousands of clones, with about 87% observed a single time. About 5% of the sample is in the top ten clones.

The source material was PBMCs. The sequence links TRBV9 to TRBJ2-2; the D segment cannot be called with confidence. The clonotype originates from a human donor in good health. Some clones in this sample may be carry-over from other donors' samples. The CDR3 protein sequence reads: CASSASGTGELFF. The nucleotide sequence reads as follows: TGTGCCAGCAGCGCCTCGGGCACCGGGGAGCTGTTTTTT.